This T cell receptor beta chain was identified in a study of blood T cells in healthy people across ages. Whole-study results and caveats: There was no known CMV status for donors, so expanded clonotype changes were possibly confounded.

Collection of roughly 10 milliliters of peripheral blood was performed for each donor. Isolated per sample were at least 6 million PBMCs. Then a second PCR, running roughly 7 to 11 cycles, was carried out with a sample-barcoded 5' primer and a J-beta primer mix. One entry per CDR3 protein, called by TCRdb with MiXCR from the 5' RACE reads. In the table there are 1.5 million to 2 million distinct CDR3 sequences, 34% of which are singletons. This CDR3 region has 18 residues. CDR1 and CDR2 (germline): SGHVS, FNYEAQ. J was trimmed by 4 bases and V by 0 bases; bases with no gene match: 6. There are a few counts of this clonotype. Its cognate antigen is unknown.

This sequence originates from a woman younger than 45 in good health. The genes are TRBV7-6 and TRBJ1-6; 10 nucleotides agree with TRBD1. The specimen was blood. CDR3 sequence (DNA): TGTGCCAGCAGCTTAGCCCCTTGGACAGGGGGGTATAATTCACCCCTCCACTTT. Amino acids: CASSLAPWTGGYNSPLHF.